This T cell receptor beta chain emerged from a study of blood T cell repertoires in COVID-19. At the level of the study: Spain, Italy and the United States supplied samples that represented acute and convalescent COVID-19. PBMCs, B-cell-depleted T cells, or T cells were the source of the cDNA or gDNA that made up the material.

How the authors handled the data: Counts of nucleated cells, estimated from reference gene primer amplification, were obtained. Libraries were prepared by immunoSEQ multiplex PCR; TCRdb keeps only in-frame clonotypes and omits some of them. The V and J calls and clone size were taken over from that table, and D and trimming were inferred from the DNA. The sample has roughly 230,000 clones, around four fifths seen once; the top ten hold more than 6%. The V end was cut by 4 bases, the J end by 1 base, with 10 bases between. Germline CDR1 reads MNHEY; CDR2 reads SVGAGI. The CDR3 spans 14 residues. Input material: peripheral blood. The sequence was obtained from a woman aged 55 to 70 with active or convalescent COVID-19. J is TRBJ1-2 and V is TRBV6-5, with D perhaps matching TRBD1 (5 bases). The CDR3 protein is CASSSGRGNYGYTF. Written as DNA, the CDR3 is TGTGCCAGCAGTTCGGGGAGGGGTAACTATGGCTACACCTTC.